This T cell receptor (beta chain) comes out of a study of cytomegalovirus exposure and HLA in healthy donors. Study-wide results and limits: Later analysis suggested most CMV-associated TCR beta chains were HLA-restricted. V- and J-gene trimming in TCR beta was tied to a missense DCLRE1C variant by an analysis performed later.

Deletions cut 1 base from V and 17 bases from J, with 6 bases between. The CDR3 is made up of 9 amino acids. Germline CDR1 DFQATT, CDR2 SNEGSKA (reference sequence). PCR was performed using 60 Vbeta and 13 Jbeta primers. The assay was immunoSEQ multiplex PCR, and TCRdb's table has in-frame clones only and misses some. The sample lists about 170,000 clones; over 70% were seen once. On this clone: What it recognizes is unknown.

V and J are TRBV20-1 and TRBJ1-6; no definite D call. Sequences were obtained from PBMCs. This TCR was sampled from a boy aged 2 to 10 in good health and CMV-seronegative. The CDR3 is CSARGLVHF. In DNA, the CDR3 is TGCAGTGCTAGAGGACTCGTCCACTTT.